Detailed here is one T cell receptor beta chain. What it binds is not known. The record originates from a study of post-analysis software for immune sequencing data. Study information: Both relapsing-remitting and secondary progressive multiple sclerosis featured among the disease courses, as did progressive-relapsing multiple sclerosis.

Unique molecular identifiers featured in each of the TCR beta cDNA libraries. Some 500,000 cDNA molecules were obtained from approximately 1 to 10 million T cells. Each CDR3 protein is one row after TCRdb ran MiXCR on the PCR reads. The data hold 650,000 to 850,000 distinct CDR3 sequences, with approximately 53% observed a single time. Study outcomes and limitations: Normalized Chao1 diversity in multiple sclerosis patients fell significantly below that of controls. Five TRBV segments, including TRBV5-6, TRBV5-1 and TRBV20-1, were more frequent in patients than controls.

Germline V CDR1 and CDR2: SEHNR, FQNEAQ (reference sequence). Between the trimmed V and J ends, which lost 10 bases and 0 bases, there was a span of 13 bases. This CDR3 spans 13 amino acids. The clonotype was recovered from a girl aged 5 to 17 with multiple sclerosis. The sample taken for sequencing was blood. J is TRBJ2-7 and V is TRBV7-9; TRBD1 might be the D (5 bases). This CDR3 reads CATSGKSSYEQYF. In nucleotides, the CDR3 is TGTGCCACCTCAGGGAAGAGCTCCTACGAGCAGTACTTC.